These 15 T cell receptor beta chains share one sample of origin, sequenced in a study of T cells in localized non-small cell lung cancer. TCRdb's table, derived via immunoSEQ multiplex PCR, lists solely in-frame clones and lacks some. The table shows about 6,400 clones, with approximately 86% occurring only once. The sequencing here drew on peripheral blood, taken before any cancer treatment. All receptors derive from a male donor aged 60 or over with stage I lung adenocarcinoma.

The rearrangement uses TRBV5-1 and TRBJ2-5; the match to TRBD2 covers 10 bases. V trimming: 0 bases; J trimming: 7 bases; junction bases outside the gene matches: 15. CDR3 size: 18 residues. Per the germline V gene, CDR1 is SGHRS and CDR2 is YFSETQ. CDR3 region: CASSLAQASSGGGGTQYF. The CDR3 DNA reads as TGCGCCAGCAGCTTGGCCCAAGCGTCTAGCGGGGGAGGCGGGACCCAGTACTTC.

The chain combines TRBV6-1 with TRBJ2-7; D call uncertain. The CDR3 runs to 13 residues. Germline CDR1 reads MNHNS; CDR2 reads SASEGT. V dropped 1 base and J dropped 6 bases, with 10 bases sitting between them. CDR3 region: CASSEGRMGEQYF. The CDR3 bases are TGTGCCAGCAGTGAAGGTAGAATGGGCGAGCAGTACTTC.

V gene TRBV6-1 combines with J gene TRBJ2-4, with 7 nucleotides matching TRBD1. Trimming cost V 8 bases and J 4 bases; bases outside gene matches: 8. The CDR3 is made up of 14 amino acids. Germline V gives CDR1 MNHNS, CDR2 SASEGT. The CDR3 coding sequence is TGTGCCAGCGTTGTAGGGACAGAGAAAAACATTCAGTACTTC. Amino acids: CASVVGTEKNIQYF.

The CDR3 sequence: CASMGSGELFF. DNA for the CDR3: TGTGCCAGCATGGGGTCCGGGGAGCTGTTTTTT. The chain employs TRBV6-5 and TRBJ2-2; no reliable D call. Germline V gene lookup returns CDR1 MNHEY and CDR2 SVGAGI. The CDR3 runs to 11 residues. V was shortened by 7 bases and J by 6 bases, with 6 bases between the two germline ends.

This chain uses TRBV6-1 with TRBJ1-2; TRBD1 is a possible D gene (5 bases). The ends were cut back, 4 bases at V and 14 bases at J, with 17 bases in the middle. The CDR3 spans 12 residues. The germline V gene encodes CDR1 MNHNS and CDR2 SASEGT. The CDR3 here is CASSVRGRSGTF. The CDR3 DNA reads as TGTGCCAGCAGTGTTAGGGGCAGGTCCGGAACCTTC.

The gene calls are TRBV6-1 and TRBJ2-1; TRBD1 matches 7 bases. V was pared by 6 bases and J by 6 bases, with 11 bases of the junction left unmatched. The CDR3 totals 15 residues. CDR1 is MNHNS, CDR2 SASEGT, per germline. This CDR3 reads CASRFFTGVGNEQFF. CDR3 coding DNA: TGTGCCAGCAGATTCTTCACAGGGGTAGGCAATGAGCAGTTCTTC.

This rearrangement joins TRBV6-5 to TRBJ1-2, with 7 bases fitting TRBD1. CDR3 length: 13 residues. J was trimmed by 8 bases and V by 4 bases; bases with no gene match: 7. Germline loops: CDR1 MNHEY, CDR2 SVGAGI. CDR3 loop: CASSLTGSGGYTF. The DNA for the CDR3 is TGTGCCAGCAGTTTGACAGGGTCCGGCGGCTACACCTTC.

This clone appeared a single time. The CDR3 here is CASSPPDRARTEAFF. CDR3 in DNA: TGTGCCAGCAGCCCGCCCGACAGGGCACGGACTGAAGCTTTCTTT. This chain uses TRBV7-8 with TRBJ1-1; TRBD1 matches at 7 bases. CDR1 is SGHVS, CDR2 FQNEAQ, per germline. The CDR3 is 15 amino acids. Trimming at V came to 5 bases and at J to 5 bases, leaving 11 bases not matched to a gene.

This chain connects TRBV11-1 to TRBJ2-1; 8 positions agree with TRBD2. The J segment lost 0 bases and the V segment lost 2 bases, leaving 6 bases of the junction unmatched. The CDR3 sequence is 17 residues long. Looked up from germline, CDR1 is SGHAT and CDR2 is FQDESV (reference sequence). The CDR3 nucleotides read TGTGCCAGCAGCTTAAGGGCTAGCGGGTCCTCCTACAATGAGCAGTTCTTC. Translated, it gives CASSLRASGSSYNEQFF.

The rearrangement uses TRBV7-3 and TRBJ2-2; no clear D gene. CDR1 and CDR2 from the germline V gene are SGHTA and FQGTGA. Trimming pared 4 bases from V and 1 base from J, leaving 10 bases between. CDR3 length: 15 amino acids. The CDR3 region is CASSSSVMNTGELFF. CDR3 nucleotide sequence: TGTGCCAGCAGCTCCAGCGTTATGAACACCGGGGAGCTGTTTTTT. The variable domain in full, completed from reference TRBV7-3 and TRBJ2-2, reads GAGVSQTPSNKVTEKGKYVELRCDPISGHTALYWYRQSLGQGPEFLIYFQGTGAADDSGLPNDRFFAVRPEGSVSTLKIQRTERGDSAVYLCASSSSVMNTGELFFGEGSRLTVL.

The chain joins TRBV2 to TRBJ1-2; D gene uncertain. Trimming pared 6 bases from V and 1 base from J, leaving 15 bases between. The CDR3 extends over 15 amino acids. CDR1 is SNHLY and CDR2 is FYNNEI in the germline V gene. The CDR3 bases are TGTGCCAGCAGAACCCAAAAGGGATTTAACTATGGCTACACCTTC. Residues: CASRTQKGFNYGYTF.

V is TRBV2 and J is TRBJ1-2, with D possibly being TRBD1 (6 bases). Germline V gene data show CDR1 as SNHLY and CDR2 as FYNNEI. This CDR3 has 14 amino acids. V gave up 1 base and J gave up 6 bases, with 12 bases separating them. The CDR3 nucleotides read TGTGCCAGCAGTGAAGAGGGGGTAACTAATGGCTACACCTTC. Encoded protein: CASSEEGVTNGYTF.

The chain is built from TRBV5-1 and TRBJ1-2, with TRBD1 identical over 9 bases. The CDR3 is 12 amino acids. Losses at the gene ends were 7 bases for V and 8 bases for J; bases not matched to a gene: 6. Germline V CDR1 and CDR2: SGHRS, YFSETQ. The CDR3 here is CASGDRAAGYTF. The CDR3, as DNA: TGCGCCAGCGGGGACAGGGCCGCCGGCTACACCTTC.

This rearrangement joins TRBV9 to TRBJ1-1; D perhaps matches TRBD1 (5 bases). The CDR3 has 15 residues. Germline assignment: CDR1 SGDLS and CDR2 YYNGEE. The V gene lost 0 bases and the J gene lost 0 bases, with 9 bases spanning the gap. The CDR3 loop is CASSVVWGLNTEAFF. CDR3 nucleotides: TGTGCCAGCAGCGTAGTATGGGGCCTGAACACTGAAGCTTTCTTT.

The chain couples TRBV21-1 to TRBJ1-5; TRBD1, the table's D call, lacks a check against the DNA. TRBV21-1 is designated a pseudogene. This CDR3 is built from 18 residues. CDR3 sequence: CASSKEVGTPYSNQPQHF. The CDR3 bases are TGTGCCAGCAGCAAAGAGGTCGGGACACCTTATAGCAATCAGCCCCAGCATTTT.